This TCR beta chain was identified during a study of cytomegalovirus exposure and HLA in healthy donors. For the study at large: Inside one of the first data releases sat around 80 million unique TCRs taken from HLA-typed donors. Across 300 to 400 genotyped donors, approximately 80% landed in the Caucasian-associated ancestry cluster. Study-level points and caveats: A later analysis, which compared TCR beta chains of equal frequency, found the HLA-associated ones more clonally expanded.

Comment on this clone: Its antigen is not known.

This CDR3 is 15 amino acids long. Germline CDR1 reads SGHRS; CDR2 reads YFSETQ. J lost 5 bases, V lost 4 bases, and 6 bases had no gene match. Primers included in the PCR were 60 Vbeta and 13 Jbeta primers. The assay was immunoSEQ multiplex PCR, and TCRdb's table has in-frame clones only and misses some. The repertoire holds 150,000 to 200,000 clones, with 70% to 90% as singletons. Sequences were obtained from PBMCs. The origin of this receptor is a woman between 18 and 30 years old in good health and CMV-seronegative. The chain couples TRBV5-1 to TRBJ2-1; 10 positions agree with TRBD2. In DNA, the CDR3 is TGCGCCAGCAGCCCGGCCCTAGCGGGGGACAATGAGCAGTTCTTC. Translating gives CASSPALAGDNEQFF. Drawing the rest from reference TRBV5-1 and TRBJ2-1, the complete variable domain is KAGVTQTPRYLIKTRGQQVTLSCSPISGHRSVSWYQQTPGQGLQFLFEYFSETQRNKGNFPGRFSGRQFSNSRSEMNVSTLELGDSALYLCASSPALAGDNEQFFGPGTRLTVL.